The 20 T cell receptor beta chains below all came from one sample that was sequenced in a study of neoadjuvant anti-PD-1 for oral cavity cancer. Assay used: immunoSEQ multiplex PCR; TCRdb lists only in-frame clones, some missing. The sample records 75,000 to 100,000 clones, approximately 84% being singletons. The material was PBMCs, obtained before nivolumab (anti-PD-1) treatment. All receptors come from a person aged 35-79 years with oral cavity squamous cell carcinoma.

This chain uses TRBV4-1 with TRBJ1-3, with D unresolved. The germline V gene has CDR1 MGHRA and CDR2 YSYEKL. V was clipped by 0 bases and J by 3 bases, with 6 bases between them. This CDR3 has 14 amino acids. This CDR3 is CASSQETIGNTIYF. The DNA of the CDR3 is TGCGCCAGCAGCCAAGAAACCATTGGAAACACCATATATTTT.

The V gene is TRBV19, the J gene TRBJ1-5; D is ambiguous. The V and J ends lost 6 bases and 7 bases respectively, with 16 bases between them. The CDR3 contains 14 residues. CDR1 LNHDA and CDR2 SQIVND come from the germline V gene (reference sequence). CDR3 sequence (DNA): TGTGCCAGTAGACCTGCCGGAAACGGCCAGCCCCAGCATTTT. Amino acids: CASRPAGNGQPQHF.

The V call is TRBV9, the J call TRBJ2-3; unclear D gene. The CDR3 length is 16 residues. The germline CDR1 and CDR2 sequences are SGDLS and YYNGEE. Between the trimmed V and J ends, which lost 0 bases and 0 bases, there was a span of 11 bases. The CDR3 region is CASSVEAAYSTDTQYF. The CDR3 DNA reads TGTGCCAGCAGCGTAGAGGCAGCCTATAGCACAGATACGCAGTATTTT.

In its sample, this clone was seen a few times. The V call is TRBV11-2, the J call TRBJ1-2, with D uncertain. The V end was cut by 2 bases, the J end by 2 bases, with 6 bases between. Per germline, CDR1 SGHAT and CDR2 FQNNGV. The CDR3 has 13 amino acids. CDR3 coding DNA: TGTGCCAGCAGCTTACCGGGAAACTATGGCTACACCTTC. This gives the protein CASSLPGNYGYTF.

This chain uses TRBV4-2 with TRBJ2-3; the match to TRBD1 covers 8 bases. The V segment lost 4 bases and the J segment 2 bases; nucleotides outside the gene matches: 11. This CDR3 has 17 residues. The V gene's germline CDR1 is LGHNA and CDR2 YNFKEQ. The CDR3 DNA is TGTGCCAGCAGCCGCCGTGACAGGGGAACTTTCACAGATACGCAGTATTTT. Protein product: CASSRRDRGTFTDTQYF.

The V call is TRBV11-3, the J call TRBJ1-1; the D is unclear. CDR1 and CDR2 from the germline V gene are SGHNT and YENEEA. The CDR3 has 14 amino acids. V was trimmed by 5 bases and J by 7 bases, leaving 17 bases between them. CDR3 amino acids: CASSPGGPQSEAFF. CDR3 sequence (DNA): TGTGCCAGCAGCCCAGGTGGACCCCAGAGTGAAGCTTTCTTT.

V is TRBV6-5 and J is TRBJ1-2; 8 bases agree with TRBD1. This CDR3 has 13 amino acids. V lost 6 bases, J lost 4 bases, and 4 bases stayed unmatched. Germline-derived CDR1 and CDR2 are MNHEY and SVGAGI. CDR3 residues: CASSPGQAYGYTF. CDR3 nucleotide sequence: TGTGCCAGCAGCCCGGGACAGGCCTATGGCTACACCTTC.

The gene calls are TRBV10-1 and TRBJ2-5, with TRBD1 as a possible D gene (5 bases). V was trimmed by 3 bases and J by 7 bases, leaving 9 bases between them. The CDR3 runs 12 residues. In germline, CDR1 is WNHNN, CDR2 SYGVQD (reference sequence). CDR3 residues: CASSESGRTQYF. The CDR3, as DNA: TGCGCCAGCAGTGAATCAGGGCGGACCCAGTACTTC.

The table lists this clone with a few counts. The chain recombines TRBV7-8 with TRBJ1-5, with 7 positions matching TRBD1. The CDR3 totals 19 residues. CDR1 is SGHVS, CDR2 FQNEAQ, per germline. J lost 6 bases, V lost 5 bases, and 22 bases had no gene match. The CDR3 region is CASSLFSATGTASGQPQHF. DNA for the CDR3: TGTGCCAGCAGCCTTTTCTCAGCCACCGGGACAGCGAGCGGTCAGCCCCAGCATTTT.

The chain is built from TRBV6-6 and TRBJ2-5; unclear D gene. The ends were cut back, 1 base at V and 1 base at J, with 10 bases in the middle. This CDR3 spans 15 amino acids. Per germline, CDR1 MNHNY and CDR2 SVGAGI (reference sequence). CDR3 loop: CASSYFDRSQETQYF. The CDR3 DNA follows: TGTGCCAGCAGTTACTTTGATCGGTCCCAAGAGACCCAGTACTTC.

CDR3 sequence reads: CASRTAGAYEQYF. The DNA of the CDR3 is TGTGCCAGCAGAACAGCGGGAGCTTACGAGCAGTACTTC. The rearrangement uses TRBV6-5 and TRBJ2-7, with TRBD2 matching over 8 bases. Germline CDR1 and CDR2: MNHEY and SVGAGI. Trimming removed 6 bases from V and 4 bases from J; junction bases left unmatched: 5. The CDR3 covers 13 residues.

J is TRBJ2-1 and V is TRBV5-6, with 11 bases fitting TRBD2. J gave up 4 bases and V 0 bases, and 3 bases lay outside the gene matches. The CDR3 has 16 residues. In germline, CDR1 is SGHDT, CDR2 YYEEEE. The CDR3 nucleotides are TGTGCCAGCAGCTTGGGATCTAGCGGGAGGTACAATGAGCAGTTCTTC. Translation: CASSLGSSGRYNEQFF.

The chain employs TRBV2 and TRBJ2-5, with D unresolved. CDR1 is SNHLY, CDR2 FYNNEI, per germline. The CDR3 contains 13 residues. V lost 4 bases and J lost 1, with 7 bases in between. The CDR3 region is CASSVQVQETQYF. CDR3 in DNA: TGTGCCAGCAGTGTACAAGTCCAAGAGACCCAGTACTTC.

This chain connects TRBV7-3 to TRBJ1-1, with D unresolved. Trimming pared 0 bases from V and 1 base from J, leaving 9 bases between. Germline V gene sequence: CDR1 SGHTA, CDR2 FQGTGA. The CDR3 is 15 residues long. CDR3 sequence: CASSLTPPPNTEAFF. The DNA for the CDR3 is TGTGCCAGCAGCTTAACGCCTCCGCCGAACACTGAAGCTTTCTTT. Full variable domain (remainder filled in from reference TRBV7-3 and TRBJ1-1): GAGVSQTPSNKVTEKGKYVELRCDPISGHTALYWYRQSLGQGPEFLIYFQGTGAADDSGLPNDRFFAVRPEGSVSTLKIQRTERGDSAVYLCASSLTPPPNTEAFFGQGTRLTVV.

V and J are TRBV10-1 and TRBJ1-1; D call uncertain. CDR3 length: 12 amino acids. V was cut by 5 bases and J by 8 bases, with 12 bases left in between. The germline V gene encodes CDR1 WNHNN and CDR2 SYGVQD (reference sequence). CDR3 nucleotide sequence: TGCGCCAGCAGTCAAGGGAACGGGGAAGCTTTCTTT. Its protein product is CASSQGNGEAFF.

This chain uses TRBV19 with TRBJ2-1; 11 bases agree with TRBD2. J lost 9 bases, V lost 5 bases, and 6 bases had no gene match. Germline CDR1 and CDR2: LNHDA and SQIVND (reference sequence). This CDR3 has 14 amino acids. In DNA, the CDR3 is TGTGCCAGTAGTCCGGGACTAGCGGTTGCTGAGCAGTTCTTC. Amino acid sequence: CASSPGLAVAEQFF.

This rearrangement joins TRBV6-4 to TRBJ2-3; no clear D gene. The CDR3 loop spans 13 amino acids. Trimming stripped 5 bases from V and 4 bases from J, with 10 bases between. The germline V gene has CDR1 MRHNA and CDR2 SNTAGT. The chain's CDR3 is CASSLGLSDTQYF. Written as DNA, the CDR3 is TGTGCCAGCAGTCTCGGCTTGTCAGATACGCAGTATTTT.

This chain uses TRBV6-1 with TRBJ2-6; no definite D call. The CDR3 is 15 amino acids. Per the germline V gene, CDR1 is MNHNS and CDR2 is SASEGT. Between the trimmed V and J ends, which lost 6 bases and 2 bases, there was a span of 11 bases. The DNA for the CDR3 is TGTGCCAGCAGGTTAGACTTAACTGGGGCCAACGTCCTGACTTTC. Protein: CASRLDLTGANVLTF.

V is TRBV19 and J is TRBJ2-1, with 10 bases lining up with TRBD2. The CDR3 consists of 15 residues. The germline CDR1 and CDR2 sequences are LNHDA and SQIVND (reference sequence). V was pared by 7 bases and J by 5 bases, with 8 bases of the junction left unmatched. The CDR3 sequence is CASTRTSGAHNEQFF. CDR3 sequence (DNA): TGTGCCAGTACCCGGACTAGCGGAGCCCACAATGAGCAGTTCTTC.

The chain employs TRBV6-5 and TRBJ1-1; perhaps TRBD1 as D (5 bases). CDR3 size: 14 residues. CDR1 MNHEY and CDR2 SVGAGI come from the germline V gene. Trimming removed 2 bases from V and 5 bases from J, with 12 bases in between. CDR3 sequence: CASSYDGEGTEAFF. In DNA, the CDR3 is TGTGCCAGCAGTTACGATGGAGAGGGGACTGAAGCTTTCTTT.